This T cell receptor beta chain was documented in a study of cytomegalovirus exposure and HLA in healthy donors. Study details: Unique TCR beta sequences numbering approximately 100 million came from about 179 million T cells in an earlier analysis.

Germline V gene lookup returns CDR1 SGHNT and CDR2 YYREEE (reference sequence). The CDR3 loop spans 14 amino acids. With respect to this clone: No antigen is known for it. An end of the junction differs from the germline gene, which may be a read error.

PCR employed 60 Vbeta and 13 Jbeta primers. Only in-frame clones appear in the TCRdb table, and some are missing; sequencing was by immunoSEQ multiplex PCR. The profile covers fewer than 200,000 clones, with approximately 84% appearing a single time and around 0.97% taken by the ten largest. Points from the study as a whole: In an earlier analysis, productive rearrangement rates for most beta V segments clustered near 87% or 30%. A later analysis found that most CMV-associated TCR beta chains appeared HLA-restricted.

This chain connects TRBV5-4 to TRBJ2-5; D remains ambiguous. Sample: PBMCs. This TCR derives from a man younger than 40 in good health and CMV-seronegative. The chain's CDR3 is CASSVGRFEETQYF. For the CDR3, the DNA is TGTGCCAGCAGCGTCGGTCGGTTTGAAGAAACCCAGTACTTC. Full variable domain (remainder filled in from reference TRBV5-4 and TRBJ2-5): ETGVTQSPTHLIKTRGQQVTLRCSSQSGHNTVSWYQQALGQGPQFIFQYYREEENGRGNFPPRFSGLQFPNYSSELNVNALELDDSALYLCASSVGRFEETQYFGPGTRLLVL.